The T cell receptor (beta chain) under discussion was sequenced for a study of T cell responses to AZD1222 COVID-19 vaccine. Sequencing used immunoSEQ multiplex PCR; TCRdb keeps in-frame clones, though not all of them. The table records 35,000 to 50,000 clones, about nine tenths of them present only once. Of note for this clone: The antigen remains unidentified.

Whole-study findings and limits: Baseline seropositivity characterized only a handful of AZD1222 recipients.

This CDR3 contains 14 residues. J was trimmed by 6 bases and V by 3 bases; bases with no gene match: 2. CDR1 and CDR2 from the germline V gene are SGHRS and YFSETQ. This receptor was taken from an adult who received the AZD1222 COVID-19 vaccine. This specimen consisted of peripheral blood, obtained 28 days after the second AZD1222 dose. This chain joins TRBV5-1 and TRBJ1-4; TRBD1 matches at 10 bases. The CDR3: CASSSGQGHEKLFF. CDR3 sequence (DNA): TGCGCCAGCAGCTCGGGACAGGGGCATGAAAAACTGTTTTTT.